The next 24 T cell receptor beta chains were all read from a single sample in a study of T-cell memory formation after mild COVID-19. Each CDR3 protein is one row after TCRdb ran MiXCR on the 5' RACE reads. The data contain roughly 450,000 distinct CDR3 sequences, roughly 18% of them singletons. The specimen sequenced was PBMCs or a T cell subset sorted from them (not recorded which). The receptors stem from an adult woman who had mild COVID-19 (a few samples of this study predate the infection). Cell type and time point are not known.

This clonotype came up a few times. The chain is built from TRBV7-6 and TRBJ2-2; a weak D match, TRBD2 (5 bases). The CDR3 contains 15 residues. Germline V gene sequence: CDR1 SGHVS, CDR2 FNYEAQ. V lost 0 bases and J 4 bases, leaving 9 bases between the germline ends. The CDR3 sequence is CASSLAGEATGELFF. The CDR3 DNA is TGTGCCAGCAGCTTAGCGGGAGAGGCCACCGGGGAGCTGTTTTTT.

The CDR3 loop is CASSQTLTSYEQYF. DNA for the CDR3: TGTGCCAGCAGCCAGACTCTGACCTCCTACGAGCAGTACTTC. This chain uses TRBV4-2 with TRBJ2-7; D remains ambiguous. Trimming took 3 bases from V and 0 from J, leaving 9 bases between them. This CDR3 contains 14 residues. Germline V gene sequence: CDR1 LGHNA, CDR2 YNFKEQ.

The chain carries TRBV30 and TRBJ1-4, with D uncertain. The CDR3 sequence is 14 residues long. The V gene lost 3 bases and the J gene lost 7 bases, with 15 bases spanning the gap. Germline V gene sequence: CDR1 GTSNPN, CDR2 SVGIG (reference sequence). CDR3 residues: CAWSKGMRGEKLFF. The CDR3 nucleotides are TGTGCCTGGAGCAAAGGGATGCGAGGTGAAAAACTGTTTTTT.

The chain uses TRBV4-2 and TRBJ2-1; 7 nucleotides agree with TRBD1. The trim removed 0 bases at V and 3 bases at J, leaving 8 bases unmatched. The germline V gene encodes CDR1 LGHNA and CDR2 YNFKEQ. The CDR3 has 17 residues. Written as DNA, the CDR3 is TGTGCCAGCAGCCAAGACCCGGGACAGACGTTCTACAATGAGCAGTTCTTC. It codes for CASSQDPGQTFYNEQFF.

There are a few counts of this clonotype. CDR3 DNA sequence: TGCAGTGCTAGAGCGGGAGAAGAGCGGGAGACCCAGTACTTC. Its translation: CSARAGEERETQYF. The chain joins TRBV20-1 to TRBJ2-5, with TRBD2 as a possible D gene (6 bases). CDR1 and CDR2 (germline): DFQATT, SNEGSKA (reference sequence). The CDR3 has 14 amino acids. The V end was cut by 1 base, the J end by 5 bases, with 14 bases between.

A note on this clonotype: At one end, the junction sequence differs from germline, possibly due to a read error. The rearrangement uses TRBV20-1 and TRBJ2-7; D is unresolved. This CDR3 is 13 amino acids long. Per germline, CDR1 DFQATT and CDR2 SNEGSKA (reference sequence). This CDR3 reads CSARGTIVGTPQF. DNA for the CDR3: TGCAGTGCTAGAGGAACGATAGTGGGTACGCCTCAATTC.

The chain is built from TRBV7-9 and TRBJ1-3, with 9 bases matching TRBD1. The germline CDR1 and CDR2 sequences are SEHNR and FQNEAQ (reference sequence). CDR3 length: 16 amino acids. The V gene end was trimmed by 3 bases and the J gene end by 0 bases; junction bases not matched to a gene: 3. Here the CDR3 DNA reads TGTGCCAGCAGCTTCGGACAGGGGAACTCTGGAAACACCATATATTTT. It specifies CASSFGQGNSGNTIYF. Full variable domain (remainder filled in from reference TRBV7-9 and TRBJ1-3): DTGVSQNPRHKITKRGQNVTFRCDPISEHNRLYWYRQTLGQGPEFLTYFQNEAQLEKSRLLSDRFSAERPKGSFSTLEIQRTEQGDSAMYLCASSFGQGNSGNTIYFGEGSWLTVV.

J is TRBJ1-1 and V is TRBV10-2; D might be TRBD1 (5 bases). Trimming left V 9 bases short and J 10 bases short, with 24 bases between. The CDR3 totals 14 residues. The germline gives CDR1 WSHSY, CDR2 SAAADI. The CDR3 region is CASLAGGRNGGAFF. CDR3 bases: TGCGCCAGTCTGGCCGGGGGACGCAACGGTGGAGCTTTCTTT.

This clonotype was seen more than once but under ten times. The V gene is TRBV30, the J gene TRBJ2-7, with 7 bases lining up with TRBD1. This CDR3 has 11 amino acids. The V segment lost 3 bases and the J segment 6 bases; nucleotides outside the gene matches: 2. CDR1 is GTSNPN and CDR2 is SVGIG in the germline V gene (reference sequence). The CDR3 DNA sequence: TGTGCCTGGAGACGGACAGGCGAGCAGTACTTC. It translates to CAWRRTGEQYF.

The V call is TRBV12-3 or TRBV12-4, the J call TRBJ2-2, with 7 bases matching TRBD1. The CDR3 sequence is 17 residues long. V gave up 3 bases and J gave up 1 base; unmatched junction bases: 8. CDR3 bases: TGTGCCAGCAGTTTTGGGCCAGGGACAGAGAACACCGGGGAGCTGTTTTTT. Translation: CASSFGPGTENTGELFF.

V and J are TRBV12-3 or TRBV12-4 and TRBJ2-3, with 7 nucleotides matching TRBD2. The CDR3 runs 18 residues. Trimming at V came to 3 bases and at J to 1 base, leaving 13 bases not matched to a gene. The CDR3 sequence: CASSFTSAPSFRTDTQYF. The CDR3 DNA reads TGTGCCAGCAGTTTCACTAGCGCGCCTAGCTTTCGCACAGATACGCAGTATTTT.

This clonotype was detected a few times. V and J are TRBV19 and TRBJ2-1, with D perhaps being TRBD1 or TRBD2 (5 bases each). Trimming pared 5 bases from V and 9 bases from J, leaving 14 bases between. The CDR3 has 13 amino acids. Germline-derived CDR1 and CDR2 are LNHDA and SQIVND (reference sequence). This CDR3 reads CASSPWTGGEQFF. As DNA, the CDR3 is TGTGCCAGTAGTCCGTGGACTGGGGGTGAGCAGTTCTTC.

This clonotype appeared a few times. This rearrangement joins TRBV6-1 to TRBJ2-3; no firm D call. This CDR3 comprises 9 residues. Germline V gene lookup returns CDR1 MNHNS and CDR2 SASEGT. Between the trimmed V and J ends, which lost 9 bases and 3 bases, there was a span of 1 base. This chain's CDR3 is CARTDTQYF. DNA for the CDR3: TGTGCCAGGACAGATACGCAGTATTTT.

There are a few counts of this clonotype. The rearrangement uses TRBV12-3 or TRBV12-4 and TRBJ1-2; 7 positions agree with TRBD1. This CDR3 contains 14 residues. Unmatched junction bases numbered 4, after V lost 4 bases and J lost 2 bases. CDR3 sequence: CASSSRGRNYGYTF. The CDR3 nucleotides are TGTGCCAGCAGTTCAAGGGGGCGCAACTATGGCTACACCTTC.

The CDR3 DNA reads as TGTGCCAGCCGGGGGCGGGATCTTGAGCAGTTCTTC. It codes for CASRGRDLEQFF. This chain uses TRBV12-3 or TRBV12-4 with TRBJ2-1; the D gene could be TRBD1 or TRBD2 (6 bases each). This CDR3 has 12 residues. The V gene lost 8 bases and the J gene lost 9 bases, with 14 bases spanning the gap.

The J gene is TRBJ2-5, the V gene TRBV2, with TRBD2 matching 8 bases. V was clipped by 8 bases and J by 7 bases; unmatched bases: 9. This CDR3 spans 13 amino acids. Germline values: CDR1 SNHLY, CDR2 FYNNEI. The CDR3 sequence is CASGRSGSGTQYF. CDR3 nucleotides: TGTGCCAGCGGGAGGAGCGGGAGTGGGACCCAGTACTTC.

The chain uses TRBV7-9 and TRBJ2-1; D is perhaps TRBD2 (6 bases). V was cut by 1 base and J by 7 bases, with 20 bases left in between. Germline V gene sequence: CDR1 SEHNR, CDR2 FQNEAQ (reference sequence). CDR3 size: 17 residues. CDR3 in amino acids: CASSLGIAADLENEQFF. CDR3 in DNA: TGTGCCAGCAGCTTAGGGATAGCGGCAGATTTAGAGAATGAGCAGTTCTTC. The complete variable domain, with remaining parts taken from reference TRBV7-9 and TRBJ2-1, reads DTGVSQNPRHKITKRGQNVTFRCDPISEHNRLYWYRQTLGQGPEFLTYFQNEAQLEKSRLLSDRFSAERPKGSFSTLEIQRTEQGDSAMYLCASSLGIAADLENEQFFGPGTRLTVL.

The V call is TRBV29-1, the J call TRBJ1-4, with D possibly TRBD1 on 5 matching bases. CDR1 SQVTM and CDR2 ANQGSEA come from the germline V gene. CDR3 length: 15 amino acids. Trimming cost V 7 bases and J 7 bases, with 22 bases left between them. The CDR3 sequence is CSAMGPHSEGEKLFF. CDR3 DNA sequence: TGCAGCGCCATGGGACCTCACTCTGAGGGTGAAAAACTGTTTTTT.

The chain has TRBV10-3 and TRBJ2-2; a weak D match, TRBD1 (6 bases). V was trimmed by 6 bases and J by 3 bases, leaving 11 bases between them. This CDR3 comprises 14 residues. The V gene's germline CDR1 is ENHRY and CDR2 SYGVKD. The CDR3 DNA sequence: TGTGCCATCAGAAGGGGGTCGGACACCGGGGAGCTGTTTTTT. Translating gives CAIRRGSDTGELFF.

The chain uses TRBV5-1 and TRBJ2-7, with 7 positions matching TRBD1. Per the germline V gene, CDR1 is SGHRS and CDR2 is YFSETQ. V gave up 0 bases and J gave up 3 bases; unmatched junction bases: 6. The CDR3 loop spans 15 amino acids. The CDR3 coding sequence is TGCGCCAGCAGCTTGGGGGCAGGGGGTTACTACGAGCAGTACTTC. It encodes CASSLGAGGYYEQYF.

This clonotype was seen only a few times. This rearrangement joins TRBV9 to TRBJ2-1; no clear D gene. The ends were cut back, 0 bases at V and 8 bases at J, with 9 bases in the middle. Germline CDR1 SGDLS, CDR2 YYNGEE. CDR3 length: 13 amino acids. Here the CDR3 reads CASSVAVDDEQFF. The CDR3 nucleotides are TGTGCCAGCAGCGTAGCTGTGGACGATGAGCAGTTCTTC.

This clonotype was recorded a few times. The chain uses TRBV12-3 or TRBV12-4 and TRBJ2-1; D gene uncertain. The V end lost 6 bases, the J end lost 2 bases, and 5 bases lay between the germline ends. The CDR3 totals 12 residues. CDR3 sequence (DNA): TGTGCCAGCAGCTGGACCTACAATGAGCAGTTCTTC. It codes for CASSWTYNEQFF.

This clonotype has at least ten counts. The chain couples TRBV7-2 to TRBJ1-2, with D hard to call. Germline CDR1 reads SGHTA; CDR2 reads FQGNSA. CDR3 length: 13 residues. Trimming removed 5 bases at V and 4 bases at J, with 11 bases between. The chain's CDR3 is CASSTSVRYGYTF. For the CDR3, the DNA is TGTGCCAGCAGCACCTCAGTCCGCTATGGCTACACCTTC.

The chain has TRBV2 and TRBJ1-1; D is ambiguous. This CDR3 region has 12 residues. The germline gives CDR1 SNHLY, CDR2 FYNNEI. V dropped 4 bases and J dropped 4 bases, with 7 bases sitting between them. This chain's CDR3 is CASSVVGTEAFF. Here the CDR3 DNA reads TGTGCCAGCAGTGTTGTGGGCACTGAAGCTTTCTTT.